The rows below give T cell receptor beta chains drawn from one sample of a study of shared clonotypes between healthy human individuals. Method: immunoSEQ multiplex PCR; TCRdb's copy keeps in-frame clones and lacks some. The data contain roughly 650,000 clones, 95% to 98% of them singletons. Sequenced sample: naive CD4+ T cells sorted from blood. The receptor source for this set is a woman aged 25 to 39 in good health. Each CDR3 is given with its conserved first and last residue. The D gene is left open where the match is weak. Some rows mark clone size as missing; the rest say once, few, many or name a class of expanded clone.

V	size	D	J	DNA	CDR3
TRBV6-5	NA	NA	TRBJ1-1	TGTGCCAGCAGTTACGAGGGGGTCTGGGGAAACACTGAAGCTTTCTTT	CASSYEGVWGNTEAFF
TRBV28	NA	NA	TRBJ1-2	TGTGCCAGCAGTATTTTCCTATATGGCTACACCTTC	CASSIFLYGYTF
TRBV28	NA	TRBD1	TRBJ2-7	TGTGCCAGCAGTTTACAAAGGACAGGGTACTACGAGCAGTACTTC	CASSLQRTGYYEQYF
TRBV4-2	NA	TRBD1	TRBJ1-2	TGTGCCAGCAGCCGAGGACAGGGTAGGGACTTGGATGGCTACACCTTC	CASSRGQGRDLDGYTF
TRBV18	NA	NA	TRBJ1-1	TGTGCCAGCTCACCACCAATGCTGAACACTGAAGCTTTCTTT	CASSPPMLNTEAFF
TRBV7-8	NA	TRBD1	TRBJ2-5	TGTGCCAGCAGCTCTCGACGACAGGGGGGTGGCGAGACCCAGTACTTC	CASSSRRQGGGETQYF
TRBV19	NA	NA	TRBJ2-3	TGTGCCAGTACCCTGGACCCCTACACAGATACGCAGTATTTT	CASTLDPYTDTQYF
TRBV19	NA	NA	TRBJ2-1	TGTGCCAGTAGTATAGTGGGATCCTACAATGAGCAGTTCTTC	CASSIVGSYNEQFF
TRBV5-1	NA	NA	TRBJ2-7	TGCGCCAGCAGCCAAGGGGCCTACGAGCAGTACTTC	CASSQGAYEQYF
TRBV7-9	NA	NA	TRBJ1-2	TGTGCCAGCAGCCCTGCCTGGCACGAGGAAGGCTACACCTTC	CASSPAWHEEGYTF
TRBV14	NA	TRBD2	TRBJ2-1	TGTGCCAGCAGCCGGACTAGCCTCTACAATGAGCAGTTCTTC	CASSRTSLYNEQFF
TRBV28	NA	NA	TRBJ2-7	TGTGCCAGCAGTTTTGTCCCCGGGTCTCAAATCCCCTCCTACGAGCAGTACTTC	CASSFVPGSQIPSYEQYF
TRBV4-2	NA	TRBD2	TRBJ2-3	TGTGCCAGCAGCCAAACCCGGGAGGGCACAGATACGCAGTATTTT	CASSQTREGTDTQYF
TRBV25-1	few	NA	TRBJ2-7	TGTGCCAGCATGGGCAATTCCTACGAGCAGTACTTC	CASMGNSYEQYF
TRBV4-1	NA	NA	TRBJ2-2	TGCGCCAGCAGCCTAAGAGGCACTAAGACGAACACCGGGGAGCTGTTTTTT	CASSLRGTKTNTGELFF
TRBV27	NA	NA	TRBJ2-3	TGTGCCAGCAGTGGGCGGGGCACAGATACGCAGTATTTT	CASSGRGTDTQYF
TRBV2	NA	TRBD2	TRBJ2-3	TGTGCCGCACGAAAAGGGACTAGCGGAGGAGATACGCAGTATTTT	CAARKGTSGGDTQYF
TRBV7-8	NA	NA	TRBJ2-7	TGTGCCAGCAGCTTAGGCAGGGATATAGACTACGAGCAGTACTTC	CASSLGRDIDYEQYF
TRBV7-9	once	NA	TRBJ2-2	TGTGCCAGCAGCTGGGCACGGGCCGGGGAGCTGTTTTTT	CASSWARAGELFF
TRBV7-2	NA	TRBD1	TRBJ1-5	TGTGCCAGCAGCTTAGACAGGGGCAACGGCGCTCAGCCCCAGCATTTT	CASSLDRGNGAQPQHF
TRBV7-3	NA	NA	TRBJ2-3	TGTGCCAGCAGCTACGGGACTAGCACAGATACGCAGTATTTT	CASSYGTSTDTQYF
TRBV11-2	NA	NA	TRBJ1-1	TGTGCCAGCAGCTTAGTTCACGGGGGTCGGGCCACTGAAGCTTTCTTT	CASSLVHGGRATEAFF
TRBV7-9	NA	NA	TRBJ2-5	TGTGCCAGCAGCTTAGCGTGGTCAGGGGTCCAAGAGACCCAGTACTTC	CASSLAWSGVQETQYF
TRBV5-1	NA	NA	TRBJ1-6	TGCGCCAGCAGCTTGGGAAGGGACGGATGGAGCTCCTATAATTCACCCCTCCACTTT	CASSLGRDGWSSYNSPLHF
TRBV19	NA	NA	TRBJ2-1	TGTGCCAGTAGTATTACTACCGAGCAGTTCTTC	CASSITTEQFF
TRBV11-3	NA	NA	TRBJ2-1	TGTGCCAGCAGCTTAGGTGGACCACTAAACAATGAGCAGTTCTTC	CASSLGGPLNNEQFF
TRBV28	NA	NA	TRBJ2-5	TGTGCCAGCACACTCATCGGTTTTGCGGGGACCCAGTACTTC	CASTLIGFAGTQYF
TRBV9	NA	TRBD2	TRBJ2-3	TGTGCCAGCAGCGGTAGCGGGAGAAGCGGAGATACGCAGTATTTT	CASSGSGRSGDTQYF
TRBV28	NA	NA	TRBJ2-7	TGTGCCTCAGGGGTTGGGATGGGAGTTTCCTACGAGCAGTACTTC	CASGVGMGVSYEQYF
TRBV6-5	NA	NA	TRBJ1-2	TGTGCCAGCAGTTCTTACGGGGCAAGCTATGGCTACACCTTC	CASSSYGASYGYTF
TRBV5-1	NA	NA	TRBJ2-7	TGCGCCAGCAGCTTGGCCAGGGAGCGGAGGGGCGAGCAGTACTTC	CASSLARERRGEQYF
TRBV4-1	once	NA	TRBJ2-7	TGCGCCAGCAGCCAAGAACTCCCAGGGGCCCGCGGGAACGAGCAGTACTTC	CASSQELPGARGNEQYF
TRBV28	NA	NA	TRBJ1-1	TGTGCCATCACCGGCGGACCCCCAGAACAAGGGGAAGCTTTCTTT	CAITGGPPEQGEAFF
TRBV7-2	NA	NA	TRBJ2-3	TGTGCCAGCAGCTTAGCGCTGACAGGCACAGATACGCAGTATTTT	CASSLALTGTDTQYF
TRBV28	NA	NA	TRBJ1-5	TGTGCCAGCAGTTTAAATTACCGCAATCAGCCCCAGCATTTT	CASSLNYRNQPQHF
TRBV28	NA	NA	TRBJ1-5	TGTGCCAGCAGTTTTCCAGGGTATAGCAATCAGCCCCAGCATTTT	CASSFPGYSNQPQHF
TRBV6-5	NA	TRBD2	TRBJ2-5	TGTGCCAGCAGTTCGGGACTAGCGGGAACCCAAGAGACCCAGTACTTC	CASSSGLAGTQETQYF
TRBV7-9	once	NA	TRBJ1-1	TGTGCCAGCAGCCCTCGAGCGATGATGGGGTTAACTGAAGCTTTCTTT	CASSPRAMMGLTEAFF
TRBV20-1	once	NA	TRBJ2-7	TGCAGTGCTCCCGTGATCGGCGAGCAGTACTTC	CSAPVIGEQYF
TRBV28	NA	NA	TRBJ2-1	TGTGCCAGCAGCCTTTTCAGGGACTACAATGAGCAGTTCTTC	CASSLFRDYNEQFF
TRBV5-1	NA	NA	TRBJ2-7	TGCGCCAGCAGCTTGGACCTCTCCTACGAGCAGTACTTC	CASSLDLSYEQYF
TRBV6-1	NA	NA	TRBJ2-7	TGTGCCAGCAGCCCCATAGAACGGGGTTACGAGCAGTACTTC	CASSPIERGYEQYF
TRBV2	NA	TRBD2	TRBJ2-7	TGTGCCAGCAGTCAATTAGCGGGAGGCCGCTCCTACGAGCAGTACTTC	CASSQLAGGRSYEQYF
TRBV27	NA	NA	TRBJ1-1	TGTGCCAGCAGTCCTACCTCAATCTTAGGGAACACTGAAGCTTTCTTT	CASSPTSILGNTEAFF
TRBV19	NA	TRBD1	TRBJ2-7	TGTGCCAGTAGTTCCGGGACAGGGGGCCTCTACGAGCAGTACTTC	CASSSGTGGLYEQYF
TRBV7-9	NA	NA	TRBJ1-1	TGTGCCAGCGGCTCTACGGGTTACACTGAAGCTTTCTTT	CASGSTGYTEAFF